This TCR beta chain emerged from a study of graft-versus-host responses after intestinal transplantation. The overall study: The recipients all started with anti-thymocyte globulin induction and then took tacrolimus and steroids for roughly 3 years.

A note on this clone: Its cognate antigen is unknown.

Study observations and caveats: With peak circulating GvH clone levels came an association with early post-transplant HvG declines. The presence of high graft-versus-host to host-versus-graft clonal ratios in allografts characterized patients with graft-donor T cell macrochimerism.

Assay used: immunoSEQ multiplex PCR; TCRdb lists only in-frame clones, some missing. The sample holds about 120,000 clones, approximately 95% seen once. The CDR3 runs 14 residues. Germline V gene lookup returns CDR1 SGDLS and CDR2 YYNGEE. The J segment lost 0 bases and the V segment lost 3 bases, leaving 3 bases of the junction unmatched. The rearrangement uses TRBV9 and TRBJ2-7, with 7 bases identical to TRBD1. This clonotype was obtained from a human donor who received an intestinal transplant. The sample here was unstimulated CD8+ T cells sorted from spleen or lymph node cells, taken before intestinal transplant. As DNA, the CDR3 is TGTGCCAGCAGCGCCCGGGACAGCTCCTACGAGCAGTACTTC. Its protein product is CASSARDSSYEQYF.